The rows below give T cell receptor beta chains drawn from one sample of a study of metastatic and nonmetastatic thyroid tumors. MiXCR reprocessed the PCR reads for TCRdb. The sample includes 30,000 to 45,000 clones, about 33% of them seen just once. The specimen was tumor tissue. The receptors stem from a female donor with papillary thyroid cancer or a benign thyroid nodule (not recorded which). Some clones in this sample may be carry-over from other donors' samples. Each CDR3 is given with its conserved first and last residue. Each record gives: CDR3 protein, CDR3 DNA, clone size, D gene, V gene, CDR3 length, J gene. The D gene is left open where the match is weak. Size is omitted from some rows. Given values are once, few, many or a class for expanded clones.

cdr3_aa: CASSLGQGVGGNTIYF; cdr3_nt: TGTGCCAGCAGCTTGGGACAGGGGGTAGGCGGAAACACCATATATTTT; clone_size: NA; d_call: TRBD1; v_call: TRBV11-2; cdr3_length: 16; j_call: TRBJ1-3
cdr3_aa: CASSTTGVQLYGYTF; cdr3_nt: TGTGCCAGCAGTACGACAGGGGTCCAACTCTATGGCTACACCTTC; clone_size: NA; d_call: TRBD1; v_call: TRBV2; cdr3_length: 15; j_call: TRBJ1-2
cdr3_aa: CASSVATTANYGYTF; cdr3_nt: TGTGCCAGCAGCGTAGCTACCACAGCGAACTATGGCTACACCTTC; clone_size: NA; d_call: NA; v_call: TRBV9; cdr3_length: 15; j_call: TRBJ1-2
cdr3_aa: CSANGINQPQHF; cdr3_nt: TGCAGTGCTAACGGAATCAATCAGCCCCAGCATTTT; clone_size: NA; d_call: NA; v_call: TRBV20-1; cdr3_length: 12; j_call: TRBJ1-5
cdr3_aa: CASSRTQVNTEAFF; cdr3_nt: TGTGCCAGCAGCCGTACACAGGTTAACACTGAAGCTTTCTTT; clone_size: NA; d_call: NA; v_call: TRBV27; cdr3_length: 14; j_call: TRBJ1-1
cdr3_aa: CSARSLGAGLEQYF; cdr3_nt: TGCAGTGCTAGAAGTTTGGGGGCCGGTTTGGAGCAGTACTTC; clone_size: NA; d_call: NA; v_call: TRBV20-1; cdr3_length: 14; j_call: TRBJ2-7
cdr3_aa: CASEGSRLPYPF; cdr3_nt: TGTGCCAGCGAGGGGTCGCGGTTACCGTACCCATTC; clone_size: NA; d_call: NA; v_call: TRBV6-1; cdr3_length: 12; j_call: TRBJ1-2
cdr3_aa: CASSLGTGGRTDTQYF; cdr3_nt: TGTGCCAGCAGCTTAGGGACAGGGGGCCGCACAGATACGCAGTATTTT; clone_size: NA; d_call: TRBD1; v_call: TRBV12-3/TRBV12-4; cdr3_length: 16; j_call: TRBJ2-3
cdr3_aa: CASSLLSGEEKPFF; cdr3_nt: TGTGCCAGCAGTTTATTGTCCGGTGAGGAAAAACCGTTTTTT; clone_size: NA; d_call: NA; v_call: TRBV27; cdr3_length: 14; j_call: TRBJ1-4
cdr3_aa: CASSPGLLANTGELFF; cdr3_nt: TGTGCCAGCAGCCCGGGACTGCTCGCGAACACCGGGGAGCTGTTTTTT; clone_size: once; d_call: NA; v_call: TRBV11-1; cdr3_length: 16; j_call: TRBJ2-2
cdr3_aa: CASSSGQEDTGELFF; cdr3_nt: TGTGCCAGCAGTTCAGGACAGGAGGACACCGGGGAGCTGTTTTTT; clone_size: many; d_call: TRBD1; v_call: TRBV6-1; cdr3_length: 15; j_call: TRBJ2-2
cdr3_aa: CASLLTSSYNSPLHF; cdr3_nt: TGTGCCAGCCTCCTCACCTCCTCCTATAATTCACCCCTCCACTTT; clone_size: few; d_call: NA; v_call: TRBV6-1; cdr3_length: 15; j_call: TRBJ1-6
cdr3_aa: CATSELAGGNPNEQFF; cdr3_nt: TGTGCCACCAGTGAGTTAGCGGGAGGGAATCCCAATGAGCAGTTCTTC; clone_size: few; d_call: TRBD2; v_call: TRBV24-1; cdr3_length: 16; j_call: TRBJ2-1
cdr3_aa: CASRPGPKYSYEQYF; cdr3_nt: TGTGCCAGCAGACCCGGGCCCAAATACTCCTACGAGCAGTACTTC; clone_size: NA; d_call: NA; v_call: TRBV27; cdr3_length: 15; j_call: TRBJ2-7
cdr3_aa: CASSLRASRPSDTQYF; cdr3_nt: TGTGCCAGCAGCTTGAGGGCTAGCAGGCCGTCAGATACGCAGTATTTT; clone_size: NA; d_call: NA; v_call: TRBV5-4; cdr3_length: 16; j_call: TRBJ2-3